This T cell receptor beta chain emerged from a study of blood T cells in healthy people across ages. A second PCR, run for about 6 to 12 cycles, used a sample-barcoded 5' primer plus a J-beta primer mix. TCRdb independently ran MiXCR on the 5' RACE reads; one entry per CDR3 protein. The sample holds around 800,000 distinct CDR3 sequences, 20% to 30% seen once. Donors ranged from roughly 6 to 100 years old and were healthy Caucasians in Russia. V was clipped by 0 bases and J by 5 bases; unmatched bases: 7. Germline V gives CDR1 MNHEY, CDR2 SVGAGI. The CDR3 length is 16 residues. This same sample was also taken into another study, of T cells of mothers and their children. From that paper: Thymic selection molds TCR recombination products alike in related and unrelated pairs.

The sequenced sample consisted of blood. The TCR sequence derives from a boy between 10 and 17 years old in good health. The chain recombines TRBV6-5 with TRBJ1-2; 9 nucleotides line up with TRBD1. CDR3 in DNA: TGTGCCAGCAGTTACTCAACAGGGGGCGCCGGGTATGGCTACACCTTC. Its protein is CASSYSTGGAGYGYTF.